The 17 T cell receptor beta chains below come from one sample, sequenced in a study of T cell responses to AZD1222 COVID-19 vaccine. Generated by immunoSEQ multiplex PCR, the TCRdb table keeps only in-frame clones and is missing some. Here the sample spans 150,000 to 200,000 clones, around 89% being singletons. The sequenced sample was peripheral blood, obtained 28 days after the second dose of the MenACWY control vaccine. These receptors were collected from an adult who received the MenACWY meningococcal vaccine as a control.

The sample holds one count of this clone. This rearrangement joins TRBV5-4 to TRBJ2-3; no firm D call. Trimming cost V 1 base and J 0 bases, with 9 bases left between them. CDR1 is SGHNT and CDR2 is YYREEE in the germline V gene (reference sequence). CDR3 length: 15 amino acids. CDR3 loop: CASSLSGASTDTQYF. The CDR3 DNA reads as TGTGCCAGCAGCTTGTCTGGAGCTAGCACAGATACGCAGTATTTT.

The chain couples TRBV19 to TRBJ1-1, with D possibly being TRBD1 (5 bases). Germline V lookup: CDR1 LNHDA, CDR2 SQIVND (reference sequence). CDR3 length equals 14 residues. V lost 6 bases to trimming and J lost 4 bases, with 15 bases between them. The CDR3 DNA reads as TGTGCCAGTAGAGTCGTTGGGGCGGCCACTGAAGCTTTCTTT. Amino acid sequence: CASRVVGAATEAFF.

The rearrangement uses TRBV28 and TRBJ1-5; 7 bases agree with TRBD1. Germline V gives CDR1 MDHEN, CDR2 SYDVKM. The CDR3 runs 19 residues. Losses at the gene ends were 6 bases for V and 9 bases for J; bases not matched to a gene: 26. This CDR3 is CASSRSGTVVGRGFRPQHF. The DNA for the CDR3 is TGTGCCAGCAGCCGATCAGGGACAGTGGTCGGGCGAGGGTTTCGGCCCCAGCATTTT.

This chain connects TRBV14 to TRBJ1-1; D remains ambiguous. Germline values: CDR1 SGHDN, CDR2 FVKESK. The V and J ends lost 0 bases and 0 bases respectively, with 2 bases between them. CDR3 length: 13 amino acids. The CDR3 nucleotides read TGTGCCAGCAGCCAAGAAATGAACACTGAAGCTTTCTTT. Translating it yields CASSQEMNTEAFF.

CDR3 in amino acids: CASSLVPGMENTEAFF. Written as DNA, the CDR3 is TGCGCCAGCAGCTTGGTTCCGGGAATGGAAAACACTGAAGCTTTCTTT. The gene calls are TRBV5-1 and TRBJ1-1; no firm D call. Trimming took off 0 bases at V and 2 bases at J, with 14 bases between the two ends. CDR1 is SGHRS and CDR2 is YFSETQ in the germline V gene. The CDR3 runs to 16 residues.

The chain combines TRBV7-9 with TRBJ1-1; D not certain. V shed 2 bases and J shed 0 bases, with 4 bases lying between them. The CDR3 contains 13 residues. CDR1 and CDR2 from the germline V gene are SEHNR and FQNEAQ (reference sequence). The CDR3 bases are TGTGCCAGCAGCTTACGACTGAACACTGAAGCTTTCTTT. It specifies CASSLRLNTEAFF.

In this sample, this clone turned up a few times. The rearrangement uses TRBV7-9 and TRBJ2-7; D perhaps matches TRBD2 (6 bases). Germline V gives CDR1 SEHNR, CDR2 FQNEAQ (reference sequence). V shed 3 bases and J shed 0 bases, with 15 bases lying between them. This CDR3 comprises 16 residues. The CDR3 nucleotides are TGTGCCAGCAGCTTTCCTGAGAGACTAGGCTCCTACGAGCAGTACTTC. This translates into CASSFPERLGSYEQYF.

As DNA, the CDR3 is TGTGCCAGCAGCTTAGGGGACGGGAGAATAGAGAGGCAGTTCTTC. Its translation is CASSLGDGRIERQFF. The genes are TRBV5-6 and TRBJ2-1, with D possibly matching TRBD2 (6 bases). The CDR3 is made up of 15 amino acids. Germline V CDR1 and CDR2: SGHDT, YYEEEE. V lost 2 bases and J lost 12, with 21 bases in between.

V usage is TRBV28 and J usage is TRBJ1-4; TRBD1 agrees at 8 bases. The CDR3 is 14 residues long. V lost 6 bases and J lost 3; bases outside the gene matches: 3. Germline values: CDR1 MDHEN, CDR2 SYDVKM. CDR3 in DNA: TGTGCCAGCAGGGGGACAGGTGCTAATGAAAAACTGTTTTTT. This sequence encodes CASRGTGANEKLFF.

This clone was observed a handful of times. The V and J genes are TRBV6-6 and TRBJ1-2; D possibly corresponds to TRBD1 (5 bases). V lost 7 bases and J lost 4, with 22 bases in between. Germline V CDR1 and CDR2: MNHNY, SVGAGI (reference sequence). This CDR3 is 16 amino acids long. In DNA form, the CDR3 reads TGTGCCAGCAACAACATGGGACCGCTCCACCTCTATGGCTACACCTTC. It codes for CASNNMGPLHLYGYTF.

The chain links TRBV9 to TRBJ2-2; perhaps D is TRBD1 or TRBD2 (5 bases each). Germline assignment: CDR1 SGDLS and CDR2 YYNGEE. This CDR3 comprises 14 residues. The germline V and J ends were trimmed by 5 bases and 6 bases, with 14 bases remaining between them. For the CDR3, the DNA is TGTGCCAGCAGGGGGGTGAATCTGGCCGGGGAGCTGTTTTTT. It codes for CASRGVNLAGELFF.

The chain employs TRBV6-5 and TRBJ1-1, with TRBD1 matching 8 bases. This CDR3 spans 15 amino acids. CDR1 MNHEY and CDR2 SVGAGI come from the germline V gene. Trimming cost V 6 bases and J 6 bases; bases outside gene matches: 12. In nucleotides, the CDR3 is TGTGCCAGCAGGTTGGGGACAGGCCAGTTGCCTGAAGCTTTCTTT. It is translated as CASRLGTGQLPEAFF.

CDR3 bases: TGTGCCAGCAGTTACGAAGTCAGCGACGCAAGAGGCTACACCTTC. Its protein product is CASSYEVSDARGYTF. V usage is TRBV6-2 or TRBV6-3 and J usage is TRBJ1-2, with D uncertain. The germline CDR1 and CDR2 sequences are MNHEY and SVGEGT. The germline V and J ends were trimmed by 2 bases and 8 bases, with 18 bases remaining between them. The CDR3 has 15 residues.

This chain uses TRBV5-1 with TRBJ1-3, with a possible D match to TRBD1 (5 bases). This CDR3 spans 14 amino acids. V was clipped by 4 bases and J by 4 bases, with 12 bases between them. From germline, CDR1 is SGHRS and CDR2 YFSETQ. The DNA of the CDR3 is TGCGCCAGCAGCCCCCGGGGCGGAGGAAACACCATATATTTT. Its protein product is CASSPRGGGNTIYF.

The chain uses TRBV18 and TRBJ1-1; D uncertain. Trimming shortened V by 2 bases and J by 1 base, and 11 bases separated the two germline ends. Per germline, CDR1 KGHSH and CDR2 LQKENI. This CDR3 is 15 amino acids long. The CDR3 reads CASSPGQTGNTEAFF. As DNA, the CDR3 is TGTGCCAGCTCACCAGGGCAGACGGGGAACACTGAAGCTTTCTTT.

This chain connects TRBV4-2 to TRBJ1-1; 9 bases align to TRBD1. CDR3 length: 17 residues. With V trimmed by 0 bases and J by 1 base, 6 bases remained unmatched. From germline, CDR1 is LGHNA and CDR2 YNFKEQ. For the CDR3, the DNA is TGTGCCAGCAGCCAAGACCAATACAGGGGGCGGAACACTGAAGCTTTCTTT. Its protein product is CASSQDQYRGRNTEAFF.

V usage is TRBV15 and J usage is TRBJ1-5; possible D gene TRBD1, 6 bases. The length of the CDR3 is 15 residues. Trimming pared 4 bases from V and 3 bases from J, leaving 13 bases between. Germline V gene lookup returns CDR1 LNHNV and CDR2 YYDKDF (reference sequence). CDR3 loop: CATSTRQALNQPQHF. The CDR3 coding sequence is TGTGCCACCAGCACCAGACAGGCCCTCAATCAGCCCCAGCATTTT.